The 12 T cell receptor beta chains given below trace back to one sample, sequenced in a study of blood T cell repertoires in COVID-19. Using immunoSEQ multiplex PCR, the repertoire was profiled, and TCRdb retains in-frame clones only, with some absent. Among 65,000 to 80,000 clones listed, about 88% were seen once. Sequenced sample: peripheral blood. All receptors derive from a man aged 70-80 years with active or convalescent COVID-19.

This clone turned up a few times. The genes are TRBV5-6 and TRBJ1-6; weak D call: TRBD1 (5 bases). The germline V and J ends were trimmed by 9 bases and 5 bases, with 21 bases remaining between them. Germline V gives CDR1 SGHDT, CDR2 YYEEEE. The CDR3 has 16 amino acids. This chain's CDR3 is CATRERLQADNSPLHF. The DNA for the CDR3 is TGTGCCACCCGTGAGAGGTTACAGGCGGATAATTCACCCCTCCACTTT.

The chain links TRBV5-6 to TRBJ2-3, with 13 nucleotides matching TRBD2. This CDR3 contains 17 residues. Unmatched junction bases numbered 6, after V lost 3 bases and J lost 2 bases. Per germline, CDR1 SGHDT and CDR2 YYEEEE. The CDR3 bases are TGTGCCAGCAGCTCGCTGGGACTAGCGGGATTCACAGATACGCAGTATTTT. It translates to CASSSLGLAGFTDTQYF.

The V and J genes are TRBV6-5 and TRBJ2-7, with 10 bases that match TRBD1. CDR3 length: 16 residues. V was pared by 0 bases and J by 2 bases, with 4 bases of the junction left unmatched. Looked up from germline, CDR1 is MNHEY and CDR2 is SVGAGI. CDR3 loop: CASSYSKGTGAYEQYF. In DNA form, the CDR3 reads TGTGCCAGCAGTTACTCGAAGGGGACAGGGGCCTACGAGCAGTACTTC.

This chain joins TRBV7-9 and TRBJ1-2, with D perhaps matching TRBD1 (6 bases). The CDR3 is 15 residues long. Germline CDR1 and CDR2: SEHNR and FQNEAQ (reference sequence). Trimming cost V 5 bases and J 0 bases, with 13 bases left between them. The CDR3 loop reads CASSTSQGTNYGYTF. In nucleotides, the CDR3 is TGTGCCAGCAGCACCTCCCAGGGGACTAACTATGGCTACACCTTC. The complete variable domain, with remaining parts taken from reference TRBV7-9 and TRBJ1-2, reads DTGVSQNPRHKITKRGQNVTFRCDPISEHNRLYWYRQTLGQGPEFLTYFQNEAQLEKSRLLSDRFSAERPKGSFSTLEIQRTEQGDSAMYLCASSTSQGTNYGYTFGSGTRLTVV.

V usage is TRBV6-5 and J usage is TRBJ1-1; possible D gene TRBD1, 5 bases. This CDR3 spans 13 amino acids. Germline lookup yields CDR1 MNHEY and CDR2 SVGAGI. Between the trimmed V and J ends, which lost 7 bases and 6 bases, there was a span of 15 bases. The CDR3 bases are TGTGCCAGCATGGGGGGAATCGGCGCTGAAGCTTTCTTT. This sequence encodes CASMGGIGAEAFF.

Remarks on this clone: This same CDR3 is encoded by further DNA sequences in the sample. The rearrangement joins TRBV2 to TRBJ2-5, with TRBD1 matching over 7 bases. CDR3 size: 13 residues. CDR1 and CDR2 (germline): SNHLY, FYNNEI. J was trimmed by 3 bases and V by 6 bases; bases with no gene match: 4. The CDR3 here is CASSNRGKETQYF. The CDR3 DNA is TGTGCCAGCAGCAACAGGGGTAAAGAGACCCAGTACTTC.

The CDR3 region has the DNA TGTGCCAGCAGCTTAACCAGTCCTCTTAATGAAAAACTGTTTTTT. This codes for CASSLTSPLNEKLFF. The chain links TRBV7-9 to TRBJ1-4; D is unclear. Trimming left V 2 bases short and J 4 bases short, with 11 bases between. This CDR3 has 15 amino acids. Germline CDR1 reads SEHNR; CDR2 reads FQNEAQ (reference sequence).

This chain uses TRBV11-2 with TRBJ1-6; 8 bases map to TRBD1. Germline loops: CDR1 SGHAT, CDR2 FQNNGV. Germline trimming cut 1 base from V and 9 bases from J; bases unmatched to any gene: 5. The CDR3 runs 15 residues. In nucleotides, the CDR3 is TGTGCCAGCAGCTTAGGGGCAGGGGGCACTTCACCCCTCCACTTT. It yields the protein CASSLGAGGTSPLHF. Full variable domain (outside the CDR3, taken from reference TRBV11-2 and TRBJ1-6): EAGVAQSPRYKIIEKRQSVAFWCNPISGHATLYWYQQILGQGPKLLIQFQNNGVVDDSQLPKDRFSAERLKGVDSTLKIQPAKLEDSAVYLCASSLGAGGTSPLHFGNGTRLTVT.

Only one count was recorded for this clone. This rearrangement joins TRBV9 to TRBJ2-3; 12 nucleotides agree with TRBD2. CDR1 is SGDLS, CDR2 YYNGEE, per germline. With V trimmed by 4 bases and J by 4 bases, 7 bases remained unmatched. CDR3 length: 16 residues. Here the CDR3 DNA reads TGTGCCAGCAGCTCTCTAGCGGGAGGGGGGCCAGATACGCAGTATTTT. Protein sequence: CASSSLAGGGPDTQYF.

The chain employs TRBV25-1 and TRBJ1-3, with a tentative D call TRBD1 (5 bases). Germline V gene lookup returns CDR1 MGHDK and CDR2 SYGVNS. V was cut by 6 bases and J by 0 bases, with 15 bases left in between. The CDR3 sequence is 16 residues long. The CDR3 protein is CASSARQGSSGNTIYF. CDR3 bases: TGTGCCAGCAGCGCACGCCAGGGCAGCTCTGGAAACACCATATATTTT.

With regard to this clone: At one of its ends the junction is not consistent with the germline gene, which may arise from a read error. The V gene is TRBV2, the J gene TRBJ1-2; D call uncertain. The CDR3 contains 13 residues. Germline V CDR1 and CDR2: SNHLY, FYNNEI. The CDR3: CATSSSLNYGYTF. In DNA form, the CDR3 reads TGTGCCACCAGTTCCTCCCTAAACTATGGCTACACCTTC.

The gene calls are TRBV21-1 and TRBJ2-7; the tabulated D call, TRBD1, remains unverified against the DNA. TRBV21-1 represents a pseudogene. The CDR3 is 12 amino acids. CDR3 amino acids: CASSPQGGGPPF. The CDR3 region has the DNA TGTGCCAGCAGCCCCCAGGGTGGTGGCCCCCCTTTC.